Described below is a single T cell receptor (beta chain) sequence and its context. The germline V gene has CDR1 SGHNT and CDR2 YYREEE (reference sequence). With V trimmed by 3 bases and J by 5 bases, 4 bases remained unmatched. The CDR3 loop spans 14 amino acids. Per the study methods: Estimation of nucleated cell counts relied on the amplification of reference gene primers. Data came from immunoSEQ multiplex PCR; TCRdb stores just in-frame clones and leaves some out. The V and J calls and clone size are taken from that table; D and trimming were inferred from the DNA. The data contain roughly 280,000 clones, around 92% of them seen just once; the ten biggest clones take up approximately 2%. This entry is derived from a study of blood T cell repertoires in COVID-19.

This chain uses TRBV5-4 with TRBJ2-1; 8 nucleotides agree with TRBD1. The receptor comes from a woman aged 60 to 75 who had recovered from COVID-19. Sample: PBMCs or T cells enriched from blood (not recorded which). CDR3 region: CASSSPDRDNEQFF. The CDR3 DNA reads TGTGCCAGCAGCTCCCCGGACAGGGACAATGAGCAGTTCTTC. Full variable domain (rest looked up from reference TRBV5-4 and TRBJ2-1): ETGVTQSPTHLIKTRGQQVTLRCSSQSGHNTVSWYQQALGQGPQFIFQYYREEENGRGNFPPRFSGLQFPNYSSELNVNALELDDSALYLCASSSPDRDNEQFFGPGTRLTVL.